Detailed here is one TCR beta chain. Its cognate antigen has yet to be identified. One base away there is no much larger clone; base qualities are not given. These data originate in a study of blood T cell repertoires in COVID-19 (dated by TCRdb to 2018 to 2021). With regard to the full study: Collaborator samples came from the United States, Italy and Spain and covered acute and convalescent phases of COVID-19. The prospective study material was composed of cDNA or gDNA derived from T cells, B-cell-depleted T cells, or PBMCs. Deeply sampled blood TCRbeta repertoires from subjects exposed to, actively infected with, or recovered from COVID-19 were included in the dataset. The repertoires were released in a freely available public database intended as a resource for research on the immune response to SARS-CoV-2. Samples were obtained from the ongoing ImmuneRACE study (first 160 participants) and from 1,254 subjects provided by 6 global collaborators. Nearly every sample came with metadata listing a de-identified subject ID, COVID-19 status, age in years and sex. HLA class I and class II types, where available, came from metadata supplied by the sample provider rather than from assay-based typing.

Broad study findings and their caveats: The amount of clinical and demographic metadata varied by source and participant and was provided uncurated.

The CDR3 goes from the cysteine to the phenylalanine over 13 residues. Left in the record is the CDR3 DNA by itself, 39 bases read in frame from the first base. From a lookup of the germline V gene, CDR1 and CDR2 are SGHRS and YFSETQ. Between the V and J ends, shortened by 0 bases and 4 bases respectively, the junction contains 6 bases. TCRbeta CDR3 regions were amplified from genomic DNA using the immunoSEQ Assay, a bias-controlled multiplex PCR. The source study handled its data this way. The number of nucleated cells in each sample was estimated from the amplification of reference gene primers within the assay. Sequence reads were collapsed and filtered to measure the absolute abundance of every unique TCRbeta CDR3 rearrangement. Productive Simpson clonality was computed per sample as the square root of Simpson's diversity index over productive rearrangements. TCRdb took over this immuneACCESS table, retaining in-frame rearrangements with V and J assigned. Such tables are incomplete; in checked studies, under half of the missing clones stem from an unresolved V gene, and the remainder is unexplained. V and J calls and clone size are copied from that table; D and trimming were computed from the DNA. Present in this sample are about 200,000 clones, around four fifths of which were seen just once. Around 20% of the sample is held by the ten biggest clonotypes.

Whole blood was collected in K2EDTA tubes by collaborating institutions according to the institutions' own protocols. For TCRbeta analysis, collaborators shipped samples in one of three forms: frozen whole blood, isolated PBMCs, or DNA extracted from either of those sample types. The receptor comes from a human donor in a cohort sampled during active COVID-19. The rearranged segments are TRBV5-1 and TRBJ2-3; no D gene call is confident. Sequenced: peripheral blood. The nucleotide sequence is given as TGCGCCAGCAGCTTGGACCGGGCAGATACGCAGTATTTT. It is translated as CASSLDRADTQYF.